This TCR beta chain was recovered during a study of blood T cell repertoires in COVID-19. Study background: Spain, Italy and the United States supplied samples that represented acute and convalescent COVID-19. The analysed material was cDNA or gDNA that came from T cells, B-cell-depleted T cells, or PBMCs.

The V gene's germline CDR1 is LNHDA and CDR2 SQIVND (reference sequence). With 7 bases clipped from V and 3 bases from J, the junction kept 12 bases outside the gene matches. The CDR3 extends over 16 amino acids. Authors' analysis steps: Estimates of nucleated cell counts were drawn from the amplification of reference gene primers. Data came from immunoSEQ multiplex PCR; TCRdb stores just in-frame clones and leaves some out. The DNA gave D and trimming, while V, J and clone size come from that table. In the table there are some 380,000 clones, roughly 90% of which are singletons. Researchers sorted participants into cohorts using their self-reported clinical history.

Material for sequencing was PBMCs or T cells enriched from blood (not recorded which). The sequence was collected from a woman in her thirties or forties with acute COVID-19. This sequence joins TRBV19 and TRBJ1-1; 9 bases map to TRBD1. Written as DNA, the CDR3 is TGTGCCAGTAACCCAGGGGTGGGACAGGGTCACACTGAAGCTTTCTTT. Its protein is CASNPGVGQGHTEAFF. Filled out from reference TRBV19 and TRBJ1-1, the complete variable domain reads DGGITQSPKYLFRKEGQNVTLSCEQNLNHDAMYWYRQDPGQGLRLIYYSQIVNDFQKGDIAEGYSVSREKKESFPLTVTSAQKNPTAFYLCASNPGVGQGHTEAFFGQGTRLTVV.